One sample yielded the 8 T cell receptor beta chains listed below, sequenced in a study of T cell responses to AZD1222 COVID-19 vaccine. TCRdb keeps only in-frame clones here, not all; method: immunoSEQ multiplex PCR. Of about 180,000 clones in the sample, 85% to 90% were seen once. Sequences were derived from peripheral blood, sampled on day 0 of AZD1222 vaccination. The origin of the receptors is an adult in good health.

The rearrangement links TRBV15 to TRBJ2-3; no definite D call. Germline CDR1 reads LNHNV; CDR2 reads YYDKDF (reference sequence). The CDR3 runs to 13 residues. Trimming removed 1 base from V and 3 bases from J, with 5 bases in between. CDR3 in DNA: TGTGCCACCAGCAGAGTACGAACAGATACGCAGTATTTT. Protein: CATSRVRTDTQYF.

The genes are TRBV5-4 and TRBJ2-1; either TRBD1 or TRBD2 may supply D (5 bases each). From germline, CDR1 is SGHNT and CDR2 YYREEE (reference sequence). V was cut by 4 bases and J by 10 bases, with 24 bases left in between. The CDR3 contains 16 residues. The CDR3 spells CASSLGEGPPFQEQFF. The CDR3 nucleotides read TGTGCCAGCAGCCTGGGGGAAGGACCCCCTTTTCAGGAGCAGTTCTTC.

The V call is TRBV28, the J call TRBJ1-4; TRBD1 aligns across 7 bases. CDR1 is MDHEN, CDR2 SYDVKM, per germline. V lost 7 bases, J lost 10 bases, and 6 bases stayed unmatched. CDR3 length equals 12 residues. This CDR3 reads CASMSGGPKLFF. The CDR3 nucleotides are TGTGCCAGCATGTCAGGGGGGCCAAAACTGTTTTTT.

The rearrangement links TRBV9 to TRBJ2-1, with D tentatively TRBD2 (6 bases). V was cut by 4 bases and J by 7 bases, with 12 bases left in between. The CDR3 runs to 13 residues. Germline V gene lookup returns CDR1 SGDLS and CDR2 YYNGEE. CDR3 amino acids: CASSLAGRNEQFF. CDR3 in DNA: TGTGCCAGCAGCCTCGCAGGGAGGAATGAGCAGTTCTTC.

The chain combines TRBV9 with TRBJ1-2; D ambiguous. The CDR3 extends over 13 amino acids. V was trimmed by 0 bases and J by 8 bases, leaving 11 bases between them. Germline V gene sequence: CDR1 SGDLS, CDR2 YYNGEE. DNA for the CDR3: TGTGCCAGCAGCGTAGGGGGAGGGCACGGCTACACCTTC. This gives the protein CASSVGGGHGYTF.

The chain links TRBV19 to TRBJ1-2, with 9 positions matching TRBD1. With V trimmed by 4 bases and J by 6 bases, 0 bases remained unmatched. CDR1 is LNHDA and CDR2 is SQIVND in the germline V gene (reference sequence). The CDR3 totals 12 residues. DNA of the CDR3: TGTGCCAGTAGTAGGACAGGGGATGGCTACACCTTC. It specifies CASSRTGDGYTF.

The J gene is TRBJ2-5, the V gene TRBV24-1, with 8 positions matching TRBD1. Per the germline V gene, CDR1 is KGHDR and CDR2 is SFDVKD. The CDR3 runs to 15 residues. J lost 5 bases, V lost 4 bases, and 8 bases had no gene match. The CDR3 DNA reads TGTGCCACCAGTGACCCTGGACAGGGCGGGGAGACCCAGTACTTC. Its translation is CATSDPGQGGETQYF.

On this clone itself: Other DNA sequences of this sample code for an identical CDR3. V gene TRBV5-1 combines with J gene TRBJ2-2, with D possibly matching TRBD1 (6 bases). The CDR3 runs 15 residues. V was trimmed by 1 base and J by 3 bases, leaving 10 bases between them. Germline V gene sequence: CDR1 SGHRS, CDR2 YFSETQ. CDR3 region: CASSLSQGYTGELFF. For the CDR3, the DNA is TGCGCCAGCAGCTTGTCACAGGGATACACCGGGGAGCTGTTTTTT.